This record covers a single TCR beta chain. The antigen is not known. Naive CD45RA+ and memory CD45RA-negative subsets were split from CD4+ cells. This specimen comes from a study of shared clonotypes between healthy human individuals. Study background: A couple of female and a few male donors aged 18 to 49 were enrolled. Study-level points and caveats: Shared clonotypes across all four donors exceeded non-shared ones in generation probability. Enrolling few donors narrowed the genetic and exposure-history diversity that was represented.

The CDR3 is 14 amino acids. Between the trimmed V and J ends, which lost 8 bases and 1 base, there was a span of 12 bases. The V gene's germline CDR1 is MDHEN and CDR2 SYDVKM. Only in-frame clones appear in the TCRdb table, and some are missing; sequencing was by immunoSEQ multiplex PCR. The sample holds hundreds of thousands of clones; around 78% are singletons and the top ten take about 1.8%. The sequence came from a woman between 25 and 40 years old in good health. V and J are TRBV28 and TRBJ2-4; no clear D. The sample was memory CD4+ T cells sorted from blood. The subset here: CD45RA-negative fraction. CDR3 DNA: TGTGCCAGCGCATCCACCAACGCCAAAAACATTCAGTACTTC. Translating it yields CASASTNAKNIQYF.